This T cell receptor beta chain was profiled in a study of T cells in Graves' hyperthyroidism and ophthalmopathy. About the study: Sampling of peripheral blood happened at initial diagnosis, prior to any treatment.

Graves' hyperthyroidism was deemed stable given no ophthalmopathy progression within 18 months. Diagnoses used clinical symptoms, serum thyroxine and TRAb, thyroid ultrasound and orbital computed tomography. After removal of 4 bases from V and 7 bases from J, the junction contained 7 bases not matched to a gene. CDR3 length equals 13 residues. CDR1 and CDR2 (germline): SGHRS, YFSETQ. There were TCR beta CDR3 regions amplified from RNA transcripts. The HTBI primer set was used in a first-round RT-PCR of the TCR CDR3. A single record per CDR3 protein comes from TCRdb applying MiXCR to the multiplex PCR reads. The sample lists 800,000 or so distinct CDR3 sequences, about 38% occurring once. Note on this clonotype: Antigen: not known.

Study findings and constraints: Researchers found most expanded thyroid clonotypes above 0.001 in blood as well.

The chain employs TRBV5-1 and TRBJ1-1; 7 bases map to TRBD1. The sequence derives from a man aged 18-30 years with Graves' hyperthyroidism. Sequenced material: blood. The CDR3 DNA reads TGCGCCAGCAGCCGGACAGGAGTACATGAAGCTTTCTTT. It encodes CASSRTGVHEAFF. Using reference TRBV5-1 and TRBJ1-1 for the parts outside the CDR3, the full variable domain is KAGVTQTPRYLIKTRGQQVTLSCSPISGHRSVSWYQQTPGQGLQFLFEYFSETQRNKGNFPGRFSGRQFSNSRSEMNVSTLELGDSALYLCASSRTGVHEAFFGQGTRLTVV.